This T cell receptor beta chain came from a study of T cell responses to AZD1222 COVID-19 vaccine. The wider study: Second-dose recipients at about 4 or about 12 weeks were treated as one pooled group. Study-wide findings and caveats: With dominance at 160-218 and 743-854, vaccine-associated CD4 TCRs spanned spike.

Germline CDR1 reads LNHDA; CDR2 reads SQIVND (reference sequence). V gave up 6 bases and J gave up 4 bases; unmatched junction bases: 13. The CDR3 is made up of 16 amino acids. In this sample, this clone turned up once. As yet, its antigen is unknown. Repertoires were generated with immunoSEQ multiplex PCR, while TCRdb's copy carries only in-frame clones and drops some. The sample contains some 120,000 clones, about 83% of which appear only once. The V call is TRBV19, the J call TRBJ2-5; 8 bases line up with TRBD1. The sequence was collected from an adult in good health. The source was peripheral blood, collected on day 0 of AZD1222 vaccination. The CDR3 loop reads CASSHRTGPGRETQYF. The CDR3 DNA follows: TGTGCCAGTAGCCACCGGACAGGGCCGGGGAGAGAGACCCAGTACTTC.